This section outlines one TCR beta chain sequence together with its context. There is no known antigen for this receptor. No quality values exist for individual bases; no much larger clone is one base distant. The source of the sample is a study of T cell responses to AZD1222 COVID-19 vaccine (dated by TCRdb to the early 2020s). For the wider study: AZD1222 recipients whose second dose came at about 4 weeks and those whose second dose came at about 12 weeks were combined into one group, since spike-specific TCR depth and breadth did not differ between the two schedules. TCR sequencing was performed for roughly 250 trial participants, of whom approximately 200 were given two doses of AZD1222 and some 25 were given two doses of MenACWY control vaccine. Trial participants were enrolled by age into subgroups of 18-55, 56-69 and 70-plus years, and roughly 150, 30 and 60 TCR-sequenced participants, respectively, were included in these subgroups.

The CDR3 regions of human TCRbeta chains were analyzed by immunosequencing. Processing in the source paper ran as follows. TCRs in the repertoires were compared against a reference library of SARS-CoV-2-specific TCRs that had been generated with the MIRA antigen-specificity platform. Breadth was defined as the fraction of unique TCRs that were SARS-CoV-2-associated. Depth was defined as the fraction of total T cells that were SARS-CoV-2-associated. Using the MIRA data, every spike-specific TCR was mapped to the spike region that the TCR reacted to and assigned to either a CD4 or a CD8 class. Log10-transformed breadth and depth values were compared by one-way ANOVA with Sidak's multiple comparisons tests. TCRdb obtained this table from immuneACCESS and retained in-frame rearrangements with V and J assigned. These tables miss some clones; where compared with another copy, unresolved V genes account for less than half of the shortfall, and the remainder is unexplained. V and J calls and clone size are copied from that table; D and trimming were computed from the DNA. The sample table shows about 120,000 clones, and 80% to 95% are seen once. The leading ten clones occupy 11% to 15% of the sample.

The research as a whole found: A significant rise in spike-specific TCR breadth and depth was observed after two AZD1222 doses relative to day 0 and relative to MenACWY recipients. The whole spike protein was spanned by vaccine-associated CD4 TCRs, and dominant responses were seen in regions 160-218 and 743-854. Reportedly, close to half of the unique spike-specific TCRs recognized epitopes lying outside the regions that are mutated in the B.1.351 and B.1.1.7 variants. The 56-69-year group was small, and its depth increase did not reach significance, likely because of low power. Only five or six AZD1222 recipients were SARS-CoV-2 seropositive at baseline, limiting conclusions about previously exposed vaccinees. Most participants were white British and females outnumbered males, and the authors suggested that clonal diversity may have been underestimated. No day 14 peak-response samples were available, so repertoires were characterized only after the peak T cell response.

Its CDR3 holds 14 amino acids, cysteine through phenylalanine. Only CDR3 DNA is held: 42 bases, read in frame from base 1. Trimming removed 2 bases from V and 0 bases from J, leaving 4 bases between the germline ends. The CDR1 and CDR2 encoded by the germline V gene are SGHVS and FNYEAQ. Taken with the paper, the label for time point translates to: baseline before first vaccination. The vaccinee samples were drawn from two UK trials, COV001 and COV002, one of which was a single-blind randomized controlled phase 2/3 trial testing AZD1222 (ChAdOx1 nCoV-19) in healthy adults. Trial participant PBMC samples were collected at day 0 and day 28 after the second dose for TCRbeta chain sequencing.

The chain uses TRBV7-6 and TRBJ1-4, with an unclear D gene assignment. The source was peripheral blood, collected on day 0 of AZD1222 vaccination. The clonotype was recovered from an adult in good health. At the DNA level, the sequence is TGTGCCAGCAGCTTACGGGCAACTAATGAAAAACTGTTTTTT. Its coded protein is CASSLRATNEKLFF.